This is a list of T cell receptor beta chains from one sample in a study of blood T cell repertoires in COVID-19. Profiled with immunoSEQ multiplex PCR; TCRdb holds only in-frame clones, not every one. The table lists roughly 200,000 clones, roughly 80% of them singletons. The material sequenced was peripheral blood. These receptors were collected from a man aged 60 to 69 with acute or convalescent COVID-19. Each CDR3 is given with its conserved first and last residue. D genes are given only for firm matches. Clone size is given for some rows only: seen once, a few or many times, or a class if the clone is expanded.

clone size	J gene	V gene	D gene	CDR3 DNA	CDR3 protein
NA	TRBJ1-6	TRBV28	NA	TGTGCCAGCAGTTTACCCCAGGGCGGCGGTTCACCCCTCCACTTT	CASSLPQGGGSPLHF
NA	TRBJ1-5	TRBV7-2	TRBD1	TGTGCCAGCAGCTTACAAGGGACAGCGGAACAGCCCCAGCATTTT	CASSLQGTAEQPQHF
NA	TRBJ2-7	TRBV19	TRBD2	TGTGCCAGTAGTATTCATAAAGCGGGAGACTCCAACGAGCAGTACTTC	CASSIHKAGDSNEQYF
NA	TRBJ2-3	TRBV24-1	NA	TGTGCCACCAGTGATTTTTCCGCAGGGTTAGATACGCAGTATTTT	CATSDFSAGLDTQYF
NA	TRBJ1-2	TRBV19	NA	TGTGCCAGTAGCACTCAGGACAGCTTTCGGAACTATGGCTACACCTTC	CASSTQDSFRNYGYTF
NA	TRBJ2-1	TRBV5-1	TRBD2	TGCGCCAGCAGCTTGGACACTAGCGGGAGAGCCAATGAGCAGTTCTTC	CASSLDTSGRANEQFF
NA	TRBJ1-4	TRBV5-6	TRBD1	TGTGCCAGCAGCTTGACCGGGACAGGACGCGAAAAACTGTTTTTT	CASSLTGTGREKLFF
NA	TRBJ1-1	TRBV19	TRBD1	TGTGCCAGTAGTATAGGGGACAGTTGGACTGAAGCTTTCTTT	CASSIGDSWTEAFF
once	TRBJ1-1	TRBV5-5	NA	TGTGCCAGCAGCTTAAGCTTGAACACTGAAGCTTTCTTT	CASSLSLNTEAFF
NA	TRBJ2-2	TRBV24-1	NA	TGTGCCACCGGTCCAGGGACCGGGGAGCTGTTTTTT	CATGPGTGELFF
once	TRBJ1-1	TRBV6-4	NA	TGTGCCAGCAGTGACCCGGAAGCGGATATGAACACTGAAGCTTTCTTT	CASSDPEADMNTEAFF
few	TRBJ1-5	TRBV11-3	NA	TGTGCCAGCAGCTTAGGCAGACACAGCTTTAATCAGCCCCAGCATTTT	CASSLGRHSFNQPQHF
NA	TRBJ2-7	TRBV6-2/TRBV6-3	TRBD2	TGTGCCAGCAGTTACTCCCCAAGCGGGAGTTTGCACGAGCAGTACTTC	CASSYSPSGSLHEQYF
few	TRBJ2-2	TRBV2	TRBD2	TGTGCCAGCAGTGGCTTAGCGGGGGGGATCACCGGGGAGCTGTTTTTT	CASSGLAGGITGELFF
NA	TRBJ1-6	TRBV18	NA	TGTGCCAGCTCACCATCTAAGGCAGGTGTCTCACCCCTCCACTTT	CASSPSKAGVSPLHF
NA	TRBJ2-7	TRBV5-1	TRBD2	TGCGCCAGCAGCGAGGCGGGGGGCTCCGGATACGAGCAGTACTTC	CASSEAGGSGYEQYF
NA	TRBJ1-3	TRBV7-2	NA	TGTGCCAGCAGCTTAGGGGGGGGGTTCTCTGGAAACACCATATATTTT	CASSLGGGFSGNTIYF
NA	TRBJ1-5	TRBV19	TRBD1	TGTGCCAGTAAAATATTGACAGGAAAAGGGGGCCAGCCCCAGCATTTT	CASKILTGKGGQPQHF
few	TRBJ1-6	TRBV2	TRBD1	TGTGCCAGCAGGGGACAGGAGACTTCACCCCTCCACTTT	CASRGQETSPLHF
NA	TRBJ1-6	TRBV9	NA	TGTGCCAGCAGCGAGGGGACTCTATTAAATTCACCCCTCCACTTT	CASSEGTLLNSPLHF
NA	TRBJ1-2	TRBV29-1	NA	TGCAGCGTTGAAGATGACAGGTTGAGCTATGGCTACACCTTC	CSVEDDRLSYGYTF
NA	TRBJ2-1	TRBV7-9	TRBD1	TGTGCCAGCAGTTATTTCCGCTCATTCAGGGGGCAGGGTAAGGATGAGCAGTTCTTC	CASSYFRSFRGQGKDEQFF
NA	TRBJ1-1	TRBV7-2	NA	TGTGCCAGCAGCTCGCCAGGGGTCCTTACTGAAGCTTTCTTT	CASSSPGVLTEAFF
NA	TRBJ2-3	TRBV30	NA	TGTGCCTGGAGTGTACGGCTAGTAGTAGATACGCAGTATTTT	CAWSVRLVVDTQYF
NA	TRBJ1-5	TRBV28	TRBD1	TGTGCCAGCAGTTCGGGGGACAGGGCCCATTATAGCAATCAGCCCCAGCATTTT	CASSSGDRAHYSNQPQHF
NA	TRBJ2-7	TRBV3-1/TRBV3-2	NA	TGTGCCAGCAGCCGTCGACTAGTGGCCGCCTACGAGCAGTACTTC	CASSRRLVAAYEQYF
NA	TRBJ1-2	TRBV15	TRBD1	TGTGCCACCAGCGGGTTCGTGGGACAGGGGGACCACTATGGCTACACCTTC	CATSGFVGQGDHYGYTF
few	TRBJ2-2	TRBV12-5	NA	TGTGCTAGTGGTTTGGTACTTATGGGGGGGCCGTTTCGCACCGGGGAGCTGTTTTTT	CASGLVLMGGPFRTGELFF
once	TRBJ2-1	TRBV7-2	NA	TGTGCCAGCGAGCCCGGGCAGGGGGGATCCAATGAGCAGTTCTTC	CASEPGQGGSNEQFF
NA	TRBJ2-2	TRBV29-1	NA	TGCAGCGTTACCCGCCCGGACAGGAACACCGGGGAGCTGTTTTTT	CSVTRPDRNTGELFF
NA	TRBJ1-1	TRBV28	NA	TGTGCCAGCGGCGCCACAGGGACGAACACTGAAGCTTTCTTT	CASGATGTNTEAFF
NA	TRBJ1-5	TRBV5-6	TRBD1	TGTGCCAGCAGTTCCACCGATACAGGGGGATATCAGCCCCAGCATTTT	CASSSTDTGGYQPQHF
once	TRBJ2-1	TRBV6-1	TRBD2	TGTGCCAGCAGTGAAGGGGAGGGGAGCGGTGGTCATAATGAGCAGTTCTTC	CASSEGEGSGGHNEQFF
NA	TRBJ2-3	TRBV9	TRBD2	TGTGCCAGCAGCGCCAGGACTAGCGGGGGGTGGAGCACAGATACGCAGTATTTT	CASSARTSGGWSTDTQYF
NA	TRBJ2-7	TRBV19	NA	TGTGCCAGTAGTATAACGACAGGTAACGGCTACGAGCAGTACTTC	CASSITTGNGYEQYF
NA	TRBJ1-1	TRBV6-2/TRBV6-3	TRBD1	TGTGCCAGCAGCCAGACCGGACAGGGGCCGAACACTGAAGCTTTCTTT	CASSQTGQGPNTEAFF
NA	TRBJ2-1	TRBV28	TRBD2	TGTGCCAGCAGTTTATCCAGCGGGAGGGTTGGGGAGCAGTTCTTC	CASSLSSGRVGEQFF
NA	TRBJ1-2	TRBV4-3	TRBD1	TGCGCCAGCAGCCGGGAGACGGGACAGGGTAGTCATGGCTACACCTTC	CASSRETGQGSHGYTF
NA	TRBJ1-2	TRBV2	NA	TGTGCCAGCATTCGACAAAGAGCTAACTATGGCTACACCTTC	CASIRQRANYGYTF
few	TRBJ1-2	TRBV11-2	NA	TGTGCCAGCAGCCTAACAGAGAACAATGGCTACACCTTC	CASSLTENNGYTF
NA	TRBJ2-1	TRBV7-2	NA	TGTGCCAGCAGCTTAGCGGAAGCGGGCAATGAGCAGTTCTTC	CASSLAEAGNEQFF
NA	TRBJ2-4	TRBV20-1	TRBD1	TGCAGTGCTAGTCGACAGGGGGGGTCCAAAAACATTCAGTACTTC	CSASRQGGSKNIQYF
few	TRBJ2-2	TRBV11-2	TRBD1	TGTGCCAGCAGCGGACGGGACAGGGGATACGGGGAGCTGTTTTTT	CASSGRDRGYGELFF
NA	TRBJ1-6	TRBV10-3	NA	TGTGCCATCACGGACAGAAATTCACCCCTCCACTTT	CAITDRNSPLHF
NA	TRBJ2-3	TRBV4-2	TRBD2	TGTGCCAGCAGCCTCCTACCGCAGGCTCGACTAGCGGCGATCCCGTATTTT	CASSLLPQARLAAIPYF
NA	TRBJ1-2	TRBV29-1	TRBD1	TGCAGCGTCCGACAGGGATCGTATGGCTACACCTTC	CSVRQGSYGYTF
once	TRBJ2-5	TRBV6-5	NA	TGTGCCAGCAGCCGGTCGCGTGAGACCCAGTACTTC	CASSRSRETQYF
NA	TRBJ1-4	TRBV10-3	TRBD1	TGTGCCATCAGATCGGGACAGGGGGGTGAAAAACTGTTTTTT	CAIRSGQGGEKLFF
NA	TRBJ2-1	TRBV6-1	NA	TGTGCCAGCAGTGAAGTTCCCGTTTACAATGAGCAGTTCTTC	CASSEVPVYNEQFF
once	TRBJ2-1	TRBV12-3/TRBV12-4	TRBD2	TGTGCCAGCGGGACTAGCGGGAGCTATGAGCAGTTCTTC	CASGTSGSYEQFF
NA	TRBJ2-1	TRBV29-1	TRBD2	TGCAGCGTAGCCGGGACTAGCGGGAGGTATGAGCAGTTCTTC	CSVAGTSGRYEQFF
once	TRBJ1-5	TRBV18	TRBD1	TGTGCCAGCTCAGCCCGGGACAGAAATCAGCCCCAGCATTTT	CASSARDRNQPQHF
NA	TRBJ1-1	TRBV15	TRBD1	TGTGCCACCAGCAGAGACGGGACAGGGAAGAGCACTGAAGCTTTCTTT	CATSRDGTGKSTEAFF
NA	TRBJ1-5	TRBV3-1/TRBV3-2	NA	TGTGCCAGCAGCCAAGATCTCCAGGGGCTTCAGCCCCAGCATTTT	CASSQDLQGLQPQHF
NA	TRBJ1-3	TRBV4-2	NA	TGTGCCAGCAGCCCCAAAAGCGACTCTGGAAACACCATATATTTT	CASSPKSDSGNTIYF
NA	TRBJ2-1	TRBV24-1	TRBD1	TGTGCCACCAGTAAGGGACAGGGGGCTCTTCGGTCCTACAATGAGCAGTTCTTC	CATSKGQGALRSYNEQFF
NA	TRBJ1-1	TRBV7-2	NA	TGTGCCAGCAGCTTACATCCGAACACTGAAGCTTTCTTT	CASSLHPNTEAFF
NA	TRBJ2-7	TRBV23-1	NA	TGCGCCAGCGGGGAGGGGGAAAATGGCTCCTACGAGCAGTACTTC	CASGEGENGSYEQYF
NA	TRBJ2-3	TRBV2	NA	TGTGCCAGCAGTCAGGACGGGAACACAGATACGCAGTATTTT	CASSQDGNTDTQYF
NA	TRBJ1-2	TRBV4-2	NA	TGTGCCAGCAGCCGGGCGGAAAAGGAGGGGGGCTACACCTTC	CASSRAEKEGGYTF